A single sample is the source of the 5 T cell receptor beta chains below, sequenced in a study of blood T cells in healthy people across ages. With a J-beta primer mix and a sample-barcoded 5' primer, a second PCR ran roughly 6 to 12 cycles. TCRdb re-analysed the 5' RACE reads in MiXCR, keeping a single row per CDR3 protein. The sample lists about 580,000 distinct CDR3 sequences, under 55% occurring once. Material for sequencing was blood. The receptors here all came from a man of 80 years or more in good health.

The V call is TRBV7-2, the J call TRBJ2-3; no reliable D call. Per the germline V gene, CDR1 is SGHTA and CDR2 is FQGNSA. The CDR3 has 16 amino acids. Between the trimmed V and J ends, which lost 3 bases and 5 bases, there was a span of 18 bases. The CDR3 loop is CASSFHVPTPQDTQYF. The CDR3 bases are TGTGCCAGCAGCTTTCACGTCCCGACCCCCCAAGATACGCAGTATTTT. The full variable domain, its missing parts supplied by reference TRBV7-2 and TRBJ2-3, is GAGVSQSPSNKVTEKGKDVELRCDPISGHTALYWYRQSLGQGLEFLIYFQGNSAPDKSGLPSDRFSAERTGGSVSTLTIQRTQQEDSAVYLCASSFHVPTPQDTQYFGPGTRLTVL.

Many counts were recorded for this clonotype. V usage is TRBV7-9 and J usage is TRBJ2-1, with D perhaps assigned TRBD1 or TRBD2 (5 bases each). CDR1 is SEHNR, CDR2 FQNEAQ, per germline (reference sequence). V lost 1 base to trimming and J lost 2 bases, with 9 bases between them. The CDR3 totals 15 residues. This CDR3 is CASSLVGATYNEQFF. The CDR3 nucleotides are TGTGCCAGCAGCTTAGTCGGGGCCACCTACAATGAGCAGTTCTTC. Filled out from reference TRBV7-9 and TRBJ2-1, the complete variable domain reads DTGVSQNPRHKITKRGQNVTFRCDPISEHNRLYWYRQTLGQGPEFLTYFQNEAQLEKSRLLSDRFSAERPKGSFSTLEIQRTEQGDSAMYLCASSLVGATYNEQFFGPGTRLTVL.

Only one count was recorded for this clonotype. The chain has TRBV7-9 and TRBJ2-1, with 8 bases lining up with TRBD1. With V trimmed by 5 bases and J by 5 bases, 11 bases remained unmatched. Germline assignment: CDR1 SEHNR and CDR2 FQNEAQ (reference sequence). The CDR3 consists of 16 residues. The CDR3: CASSVLSGGYDNEQFF. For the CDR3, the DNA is TGTGCCAGCAGCGTCCTATCAGGGGGCTATGACAATGAGCAGTTCTTC.

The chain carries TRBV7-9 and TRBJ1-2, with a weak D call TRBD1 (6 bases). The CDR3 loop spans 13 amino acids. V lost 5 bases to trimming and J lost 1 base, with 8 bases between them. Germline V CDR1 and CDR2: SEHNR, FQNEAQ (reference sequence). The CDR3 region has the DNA TGTGCCAGCAGCCGGGGACATAACTATGGCTACACCTTC. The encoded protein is CASSRGHNYGYTF.

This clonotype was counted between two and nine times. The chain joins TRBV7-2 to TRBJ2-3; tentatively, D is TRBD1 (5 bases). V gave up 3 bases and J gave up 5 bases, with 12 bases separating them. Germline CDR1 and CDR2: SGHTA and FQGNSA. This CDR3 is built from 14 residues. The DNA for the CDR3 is TGTGCCAGCAGCTTCCAGGGTTTAAGAGATACGCAGTATTTT. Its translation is CASSFQGLRDTQYF. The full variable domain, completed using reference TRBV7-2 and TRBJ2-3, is GAGVSQSPSNKVTEKGKDVELRCDPISGHTALYWYRQSLGQGLEFLIYFQGNSAPDKSGLPSDRFSAERTGGSVSTLTIQRTQQEDSAVYLCASSFQGLRDTQYFGPGTRLTVL.